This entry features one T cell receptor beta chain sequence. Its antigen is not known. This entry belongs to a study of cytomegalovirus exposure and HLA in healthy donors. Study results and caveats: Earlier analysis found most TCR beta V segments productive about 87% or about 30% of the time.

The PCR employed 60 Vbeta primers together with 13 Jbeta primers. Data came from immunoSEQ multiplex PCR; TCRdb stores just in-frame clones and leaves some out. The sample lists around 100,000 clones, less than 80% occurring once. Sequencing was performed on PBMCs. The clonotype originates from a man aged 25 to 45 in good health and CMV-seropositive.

The DNA of the CDR3 is TGTGCCAGCAGCGAGGCGGGGGCGGGAGAGACCCAGTACTTC. Translating it yields CASSEAGAGETQYF. V usage is TRBV5-4 and J usage is TRBJ2-5; possibly TRBD2 for D (7 bases). The CDR3 runs to 14 residues. CDR1 and CDR2 from the germline V gene are SGHNT and YYREEE (reference sequence). V gave up 4 bases and J gave up 4 bases, with 14 bases separating them.